This T cell receptor beta chain came from a study of cytomegalovirus exposure and HLA in healthy donors. Across the whole study: The roughly 110 validation repertoires were reported in a later analysis to have been generated on the same platform as the roughly 680 first-cohort repertoires.

In the case of this clone: Its cognate antigen is unknown.

The protocol was immunoSEQ multiplex PCR, while the TCRdb copy is restricted to in-frame clones and leaves out a portion. The data hold 150,000 or so clones, with roughly nine tenths observed a single time. Study-level points and caveats: Researchers catalogued approximately 170 TCR beta chains as cytomegalovirus-associated. In vitro testing confirmed a few CMV-associated chains as specific for CMV antigens. For most TCR sequences rarity was the rule, although some public TCRs occurred in many donors.

The sequenced sample was PBMCs. The sequence derives from a woman between 18 and 29 years old in good health and CMV-seropositive.

In DNA form, the CDR3 reads TGTGCCATCAGTGGGACTAGCGGGGTCCAAGAGACCCAGTACTTC. This sequence encodes CAISGTSGVQETQYF. The V call is TRBV10-3, the J call TRBJ2-5; the match to TRBD2 covers 12 bases. The CDR3 is made up of 15 amino acids. Germline values: CDR1 ENHRY, CDR2 SYGVKD. Trimming at V came to 4 bases and at J to 1 base, leaving 1 base not matched to a gene.